What follows is one T cell receptor (beta chain) and its context. The sample is drawn from a study of cytomegalovirus exposure and HLA in healthy donors. Both 60 Vbeta primers and 13 Jbeta primers went into the PCR. Produced via immunoSEQ multiplex PCR; TCRdb's table is partial and in-frame only. This table has more than 130,000 clones, under 80% appearing once. This TCR came from a male donor in good health and CMV-seronegative. Material: PBMCs.

The CDR3 sequence: CASSLRLAGLDEQFF. Written as DNA, the CDR3 is TGTGCCAGCAGCTTACGACTAGCGGGACTGGATGAGCAGTTCTTC. The rearrangement uses TRBV11-3 and TRBJ2-1; 11 bases map to TRBD2. The CDR3 runs 15 residues. Trimming cost V 2 bases and J 8 bases; bases outside gene matches: 5. In germline, CDR1 is SGHNT, CDR2 YENEEA.